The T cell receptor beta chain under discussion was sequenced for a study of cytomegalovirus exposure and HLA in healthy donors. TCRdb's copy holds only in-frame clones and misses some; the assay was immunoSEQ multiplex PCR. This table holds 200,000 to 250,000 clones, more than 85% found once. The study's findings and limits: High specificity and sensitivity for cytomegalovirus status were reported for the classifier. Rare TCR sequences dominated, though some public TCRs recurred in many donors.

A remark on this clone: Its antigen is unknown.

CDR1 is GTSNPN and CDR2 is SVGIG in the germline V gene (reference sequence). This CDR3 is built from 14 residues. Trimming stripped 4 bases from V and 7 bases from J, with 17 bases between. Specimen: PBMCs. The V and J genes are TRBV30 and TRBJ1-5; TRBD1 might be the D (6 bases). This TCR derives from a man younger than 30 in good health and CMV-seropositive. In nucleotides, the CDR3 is TGTGCCTGGAACTTGAGGGGGGAGTCCCAGCCCCAGCATTTT. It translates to CAWNLRGESQPQHF. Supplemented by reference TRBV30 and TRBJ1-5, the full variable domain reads SQTIHQWPATLVQPVGSPLSLECTVEGTSNPNLYWYRQAAGRGLQLLFYSVGIGQISSEVPQNLSASRPQDRQFILSSKKLLLSDSGFYLCAWNLRGESQPQHFGDGTRLSIL.